Listed below are T cell receptor beta chains from one sample, sequenced in a study of PD-L1 blockade in urothelial cancer. Sequenced by immunoSEQ multiplex PCR; TCRdb stores in-frame clones only, minus some. Altogether 55,000 to 80,000 clones are present, approximately 83% being singletons, with the ten largest covering 14% to 15%. The sequencing here drew on PBMCs, taken around atezolizumab (anti-PD-L1) treatment. The receptors shown here come from a man between 60 and 75 years old with urothelial cancer. Each CDR3 is given without its conserved first and last residue.

V	J	CDR3
TRBV28	TRBJ2-2	ATGTDPNTGELF
TRBV5-1	TRBJ1-2	ASSLVGENYGYT
TRBV4-2	TRBJ2-7	ASSQDPGSYEQY
TRBV2	TRBJ2-7	ASSSRVTYEQY
TRBV9	TRBJ2-1	ASSGGGAIHEQF
TRBV5-4	TRBJ2-5	ASSPVQGTDQETQY
TRBV11-3	TRBJ1-6	ASSQFGTGADSPLH
TRBV30	TRBJ1-2	AWSGTVPNYGYT
TRBV18	TRBJ1-2	ASSPQGIGGDSSGYT
TRBV6-5	TRBJ2-7	ASSPNGGGYEQY
TRBV5-4	TRBJ2-1	ASSRTGGGNEQF
TRBV6-1	TRBJ1-6	ASSPRTGLPPLH
TRBV10-2	TRBJ2-5	ASSLKRTEDQY
TRBV7-3	TRBJ2-2	ASSLTALAGNTGELF
TRBV5-4	TRBJ2-7	ASSLWTGDYEQY
TRBV11-3	TRBJ2-7	ASSLGGGQSYEQY
TRBV28	TRBJ1-5	ASSFNRGLGQPQH
TRBV15	TRBJ2-5	ATSREGTGGVAGGLLQETQY
TRBV2	TRBJ1-4	ASSPRTGVGEKLF
TRBV11-2	TRBJ1-2	ASSLVAGANYGYT
TRBV6-5	TRBJ1-1	ASIPTGTGDTEAF
TRBV19	TRBJ1-1	ASTETGQPEFEAF
TRBV11-2	TRBJ1-3	ASSLHRATLSSGNTIY
TRBV19	TRBJ1-5	ASSIVTPQH
TRBV11-2	TRBJ2-1	ASSSRGWQGAANEQF
TRBV29-1	TRBJ2-7	SVRQGPYEQY
TRBV7-7	TRBJ2-5	ASSLDRGWETQY
TRBV29-1	TRBJ1-6	SVAPGTEGSPLH